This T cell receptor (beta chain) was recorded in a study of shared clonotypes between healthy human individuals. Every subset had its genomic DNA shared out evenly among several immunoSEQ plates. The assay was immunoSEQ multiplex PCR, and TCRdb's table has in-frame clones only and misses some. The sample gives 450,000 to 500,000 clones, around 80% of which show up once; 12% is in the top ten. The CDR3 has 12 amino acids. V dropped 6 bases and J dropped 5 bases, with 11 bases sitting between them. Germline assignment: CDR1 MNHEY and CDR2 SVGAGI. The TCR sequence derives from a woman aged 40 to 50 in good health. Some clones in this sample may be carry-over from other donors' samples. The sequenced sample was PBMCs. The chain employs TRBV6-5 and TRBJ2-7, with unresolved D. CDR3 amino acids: CASRSGLDEQYF. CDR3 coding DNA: TGTGCCAGCAGGTCCGGGCTGGACGAGCAGTACTTC.